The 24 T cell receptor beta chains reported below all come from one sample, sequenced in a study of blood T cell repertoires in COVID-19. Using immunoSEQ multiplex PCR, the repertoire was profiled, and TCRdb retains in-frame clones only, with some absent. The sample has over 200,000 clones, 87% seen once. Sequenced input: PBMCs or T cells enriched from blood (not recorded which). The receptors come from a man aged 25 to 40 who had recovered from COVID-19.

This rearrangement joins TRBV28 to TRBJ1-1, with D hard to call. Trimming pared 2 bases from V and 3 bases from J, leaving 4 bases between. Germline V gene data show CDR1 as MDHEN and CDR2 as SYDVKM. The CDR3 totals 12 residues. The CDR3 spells CASSLQDTEAFF. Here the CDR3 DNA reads TGTGCCAGCAGTTTACAGGACACTGAAGCTTTCTTT.

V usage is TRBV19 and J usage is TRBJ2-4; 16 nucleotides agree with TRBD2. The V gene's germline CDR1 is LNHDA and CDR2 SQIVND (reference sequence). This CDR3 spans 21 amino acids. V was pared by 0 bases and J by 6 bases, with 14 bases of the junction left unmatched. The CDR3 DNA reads TGTGCCAGTAGTATAGATCATCTTGGGACTAGCGGGGGGGCAGTAGGAAACATTCAGTACTTC. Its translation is CASSIDHLGTSGGAVGNIQYF.

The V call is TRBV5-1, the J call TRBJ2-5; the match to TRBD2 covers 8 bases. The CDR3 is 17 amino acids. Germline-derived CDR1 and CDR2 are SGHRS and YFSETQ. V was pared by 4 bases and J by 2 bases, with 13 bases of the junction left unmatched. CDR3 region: CASSPLAGGIQQETQYF. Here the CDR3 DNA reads TGCGCCAGCAGCCCTCTGGCGGGGGGAATCCAGCAAGAGACCCAGTACTTC.

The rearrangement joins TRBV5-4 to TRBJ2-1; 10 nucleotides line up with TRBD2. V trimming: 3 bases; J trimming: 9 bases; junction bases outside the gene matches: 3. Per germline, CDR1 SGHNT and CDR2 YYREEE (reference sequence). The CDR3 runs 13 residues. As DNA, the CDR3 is TGTGCCAGCAGCTGGACTAGCGGCGGTGAGCAGTTCTTC. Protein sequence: CASSWTSGGEQFF.

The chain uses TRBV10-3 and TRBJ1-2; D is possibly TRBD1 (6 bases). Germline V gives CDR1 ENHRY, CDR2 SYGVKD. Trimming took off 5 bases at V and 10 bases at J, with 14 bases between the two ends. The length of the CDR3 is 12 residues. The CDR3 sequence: CAISWTASSYTF. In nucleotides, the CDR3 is TGTGCCATCAGTTGGACAGCAAGCTCCTACACCTTC.

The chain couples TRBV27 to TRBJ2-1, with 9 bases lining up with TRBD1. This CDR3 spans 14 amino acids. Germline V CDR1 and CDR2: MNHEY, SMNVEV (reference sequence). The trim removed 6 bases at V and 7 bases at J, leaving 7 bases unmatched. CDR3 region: CASRAGQGRNEQFF. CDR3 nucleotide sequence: TGTGCCAGCAGGGCGGGACAGGGAAGGAATGAGCAGTTCTTC.

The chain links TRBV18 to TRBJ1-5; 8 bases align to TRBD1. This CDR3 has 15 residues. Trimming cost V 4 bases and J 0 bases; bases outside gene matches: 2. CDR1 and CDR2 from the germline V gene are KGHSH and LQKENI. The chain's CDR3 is CASSRGTGSNQPQHF. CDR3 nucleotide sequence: TGTGCCAGCTCACGAGGGACAGGTAGCAATCAGCCCCAGCATTTT.

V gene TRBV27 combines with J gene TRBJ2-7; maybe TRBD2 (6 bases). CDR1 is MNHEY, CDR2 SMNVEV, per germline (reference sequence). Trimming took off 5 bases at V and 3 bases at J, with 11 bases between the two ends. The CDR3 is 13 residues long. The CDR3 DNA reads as TGTGCCAGCAGTCGGGGACTCCGCTACGAGCAGTACTTC. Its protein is CASSRGLRYEQYF.

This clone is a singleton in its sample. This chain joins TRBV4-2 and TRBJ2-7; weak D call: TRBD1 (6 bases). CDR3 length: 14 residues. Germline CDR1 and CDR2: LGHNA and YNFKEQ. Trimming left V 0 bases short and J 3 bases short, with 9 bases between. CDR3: CASSQDQGNYEQYF. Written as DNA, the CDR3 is TGTGCCAGCAGCCAAGATCAGGGGAACTACGAGCAGTACTTC.

CDR3 DNA sequence: TGTGCCAGCAGTGGGGGACAGCGGGGGCAAGAGACCCAGTACTTC. Its protein product is CASSGGQRGQETQYF. The gene calls are TRBV9 and TRBJ2-5, with D possibly matching TRBD2 (8 bases). This CDR3 contains 15 residues. Between the trimmed V and J ends, which lost 5 bases and 2 bases, there was a span of 16 bases. Looked up from germline, CDR1 is SGDLS and CDR2 is YYNGEE.

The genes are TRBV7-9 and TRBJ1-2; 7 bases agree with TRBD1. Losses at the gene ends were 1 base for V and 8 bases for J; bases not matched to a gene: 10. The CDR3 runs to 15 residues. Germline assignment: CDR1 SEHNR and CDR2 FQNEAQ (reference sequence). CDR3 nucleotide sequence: TGTGCCAGCAGCTTAGGACCCAGGGGGTCAGAGGGCTACACCTTC. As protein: CASSLGPRGSEGYTF.

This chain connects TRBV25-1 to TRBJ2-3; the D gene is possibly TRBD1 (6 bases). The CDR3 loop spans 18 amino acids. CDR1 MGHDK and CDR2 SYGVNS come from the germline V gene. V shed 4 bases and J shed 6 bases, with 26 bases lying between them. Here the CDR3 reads CASSVGRDQTGTRDTQYF. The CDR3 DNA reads TGTGCCAGCAGTGTTGGGCGTGACCAAACAGGGACCAGGGATACGCAGTATTTT.

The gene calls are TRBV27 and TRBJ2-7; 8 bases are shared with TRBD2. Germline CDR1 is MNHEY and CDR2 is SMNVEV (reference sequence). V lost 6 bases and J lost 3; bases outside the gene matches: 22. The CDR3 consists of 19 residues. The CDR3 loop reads CASSLRSPPGGVLGYEQYF. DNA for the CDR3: TGTGCCAGCAGCCTACGATCCCCCCCGGGGGGGGTATTAGGCTACGAGCAGTACTTC.

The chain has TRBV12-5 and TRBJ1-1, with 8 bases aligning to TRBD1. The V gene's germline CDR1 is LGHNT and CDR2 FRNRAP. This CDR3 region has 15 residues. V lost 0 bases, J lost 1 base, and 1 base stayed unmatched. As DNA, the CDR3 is TGTGCTAGTGGTTTGGTAGGACAGGGGAACACTGAAGCTTTCTTT. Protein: CASGLVGQGNTEAFF.

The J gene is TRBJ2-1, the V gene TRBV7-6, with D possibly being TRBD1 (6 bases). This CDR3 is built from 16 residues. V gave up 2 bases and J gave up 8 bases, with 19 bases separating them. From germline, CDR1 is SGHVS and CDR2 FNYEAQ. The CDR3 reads CASSLKRTDSGDEQFF. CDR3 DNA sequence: TGTGCCAGCAGCTTAAAGCGGACAGATTCCGGCGATGAGCAGTTCTTC.

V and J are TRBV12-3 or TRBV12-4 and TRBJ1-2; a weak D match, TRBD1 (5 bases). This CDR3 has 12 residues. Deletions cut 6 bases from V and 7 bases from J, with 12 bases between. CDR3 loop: CASSSRGGGYTF. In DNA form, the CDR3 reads TGTGCCAGCAGCTCTCGGGGGGGTGGCTACACCTTC.

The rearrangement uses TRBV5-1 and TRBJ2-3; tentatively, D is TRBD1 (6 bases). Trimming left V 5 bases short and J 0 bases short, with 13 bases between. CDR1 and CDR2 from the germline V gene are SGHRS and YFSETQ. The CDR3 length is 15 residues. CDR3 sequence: CASSIGQTSTDTQYF. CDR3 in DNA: TGCGCCAGCAGTATAGGACAGACTAGCACAGATACGCAGTATTTT.

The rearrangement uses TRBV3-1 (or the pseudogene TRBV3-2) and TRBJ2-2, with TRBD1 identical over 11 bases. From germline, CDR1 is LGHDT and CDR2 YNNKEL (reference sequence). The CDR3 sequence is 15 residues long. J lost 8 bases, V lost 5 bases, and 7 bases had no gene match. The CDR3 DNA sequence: TGTGCCAGCAGCTCCGGGACAGGGGGGAGTGGGGAGCTGTTTTTT. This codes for CASSSGTGGSGELFF.

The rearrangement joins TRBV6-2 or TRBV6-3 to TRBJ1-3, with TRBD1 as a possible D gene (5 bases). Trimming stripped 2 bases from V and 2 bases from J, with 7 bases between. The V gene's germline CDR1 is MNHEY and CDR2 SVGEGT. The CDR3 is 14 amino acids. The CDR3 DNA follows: TGTGCCAGCAGTTACACCAGGGCTGGAAACACCATATATTTT. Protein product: CASSYTRAGNTIYF.

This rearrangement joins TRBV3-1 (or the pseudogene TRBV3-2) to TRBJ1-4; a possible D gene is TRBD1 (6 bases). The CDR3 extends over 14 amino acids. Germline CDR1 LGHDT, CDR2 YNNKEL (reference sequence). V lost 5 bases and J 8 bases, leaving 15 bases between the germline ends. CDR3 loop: CASSFGTQREKLFF. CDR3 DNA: TGTGCCAGCAGCTTCGGGACACAAAGGGAAAAACTGTTTTTT.

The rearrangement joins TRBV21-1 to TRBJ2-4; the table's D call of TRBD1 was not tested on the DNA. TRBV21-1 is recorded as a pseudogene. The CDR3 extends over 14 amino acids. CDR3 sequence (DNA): TGTGCCAGATACCTATTGACAGGGCGCCACATTCAGTACTTC. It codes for CARYLLTGRHIQYF.

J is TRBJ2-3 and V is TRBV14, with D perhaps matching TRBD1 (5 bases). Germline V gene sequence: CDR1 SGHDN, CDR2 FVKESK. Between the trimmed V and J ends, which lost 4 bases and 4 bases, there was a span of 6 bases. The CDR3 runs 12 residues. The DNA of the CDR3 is TGTGCCAGCAGCCTAGGGGCAGATACGCAGTATTTT. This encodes CASSLGADTQYF.

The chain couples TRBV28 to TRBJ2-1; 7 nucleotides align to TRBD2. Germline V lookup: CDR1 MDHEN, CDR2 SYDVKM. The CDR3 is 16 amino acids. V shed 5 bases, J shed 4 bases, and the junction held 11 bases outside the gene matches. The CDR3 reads CASSVHIGTIYNEQFF. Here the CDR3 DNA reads TGTGCCAGCAGTGTCCACATCGGGACTATTTACAATGAGCAGTTCTTC.

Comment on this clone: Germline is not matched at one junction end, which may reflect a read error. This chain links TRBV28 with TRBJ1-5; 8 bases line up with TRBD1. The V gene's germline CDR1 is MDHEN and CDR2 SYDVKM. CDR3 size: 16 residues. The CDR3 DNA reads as TGTGCCAGCAGTTTAGTTGACAGGGGTAGCGATCAGCCCCAGCATTTT. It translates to CASSLVDRGSDQPQHF. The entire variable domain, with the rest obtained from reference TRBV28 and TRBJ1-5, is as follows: DVKVTQSSRYLVKRTGEKVFLECVQDMDHENMFWYRQDPGLGLRLIYFSYDVKMKEKGDIPEGYSVSREKKERFSLILESASTNQTSMYLCASSLVDRGSDQPQHFGDGTRLSIL.